This entry lists 7 T cell receptor beta chains sequenced from one sample in a study of blood T cell repertoires in COVID-19. Clones were sequenced by immunoSEQ multiplex PCR, and TCRdb holds only the in-frame ones, with some missing. The profile covers 150,000 or so clones, with about three quarters appearing a single time and 3.5% to 5% taken by the ten largest. Sequenced: peripheral blood. These TCRs come from a woman older than 75 with active or convalescent COVID-19.

This chain links TRBV19 with TRBJ1-4; D not certain. The germline V and J ends were trimmed by 5 bases and 8 bases, with 15 bases remaining between them. The germline V gene has CDR1 LNHDA and CDR2 SQIVND (reference sequence). The CDR3 has 14 residues. The CDR3 protein is CASSGRHFREKLFF. CDR3 in DNA: TGTGCCAGTAGTGGCCGACATTTCCGAGAAAAACTGTTTTTT.

The gene calls are TRBV6-6 and TRBJ2-6, with D perhaps TRBD1 (6 bases). Between the trimmed V and J ends, which lost 5 bases and 4 bases, there was a span of 15 bases. The CDR3 is 16 amino acids. Germline V gene sequence: CDR1 MNHNY, CDR2 SVGAGI (reference sequence). This chain's CDR3 is CASSINRASGANVLTF. In DNA form, the CDR3 reads TGTGCCAGCAGTATCAACAGGGCTTCCGGGGCCAACGTCCTGACTTTC.

The gene calls are TRBV7-3 and TRBJ2-1; perhaps TRBD2 as D (9 bases). The CDR3 contains 18 residues. Germline V gene data show CDR1 as SGHTA and CDR2 as FQGTGA. V lost 3 bases and J 2 bases, leaving 20 bases between the germline ends. The CDR3 here is CASSLGTGVAGAYNEQFF. CDR3 nucleotides: TGTGCCAGCAGCTTGGGGACAGGTGTAGCGGGGGCCTACAATGAGCAGTTCTTC.

Here the CDR3 DNA reads TGTGCCAGCAGCCCCCGAGCAGGGGTTGGTAATGAAAAACTGTTTTTT. This translates into CASSPRAGVGNEKLFF. This chain joins TRBV7-9 and TRBJ1-4, with D perhaps matching TRBD1 (6 bases). CDR1 is SEHNR and CDR2 is FQNEAQ in the germline V gene (reference sequence). The CDR3 consists of 16 residues. Deletions cut 5 bases from V and 4 bases from J, with 17 bases between.

V gene TRBV12-3 or TRBV12-4 combines with J gene TRBJ1-2; TRBD1 agrees at 8 bases. J was trimmed by 6 bases and V by 5 bases; bases with no gene match: 2. The CDR3 consists of 12 residues. The chain's CDR3 is CASSRQGHGYTF. The CDR3 nucleotides read TGTGCCAGCAGTCGACAGGGGCATGGCTACACCTTC.

This clone was observed once. This chain connects TRBV3-1 (or the pseudogene TRBV3-2) to TRBJ2-7; 8 nucleotides align to TRBD1. There are 15 residues in the CDR3. Germline loops: CDR1 LGHDT, CDR2 YNNKEL (reference sequence). Germline trimming cut 4 bases from V and 2 bases from J; bases unmatched to any gene: 7. CDR3 coding DNA: TGTGCCAGCAGCCTGAGAGGACAGGGACCCTACGAGCAGTACTTC. It specifies CASSLRGQGPYEQYF.

This clone was seen once. The chain employs TRBV7-3 and TRBJ1-1, with unresolved D. The V gene's germline CDR1 is SGHTA and CDR2 FQGTGA. This CDR3 has 14 residues. V was cut by 5 bases and J by 11 bases, with 21 bases left in between. The CDR3 sequence is CASSQISGLQGAFF. The CDR3 DNA sequence: TGTGCCAGCAGCCAAATTAGCGGTTTGCAAGGGGCTTTCTTT.